One and the same sample provided the 20 T cell receptor beta chains below, sequenced in a study of patients and donors after allogeneic stem cell transplantation. MiXCR, run by TCRdb on the RT-PCR reads, gives a single entry per CDR3 protein. This table holds about 110,000 distinct CDR3 sequences, approximately 40% found once. Sequenced material: blood, either unsorted or a sorted T cell fraction (not recorded which). Receptors were obtained from a human donor who was either an allogeneic HSCT recipient or a stem cell or donor lymphocyte infusion donor (not recorded which). It is not recorded whose cells these are; they may come from a transplant donor.

This clonotype was detected a few times. This CDR3 is CAISGLATQETQYF. The CDR3 bases are TGTGCCATCAGCGGACTAGCGACACAAGAGACCCAGTACTTC. V gene TRBV10-3 combines with J gene TRBJ2-5; TRBD2 matches at 9 bases. Germline trimming cut 6 bases from V and 2 bases from J; bases unmatched to any gene: 4. Germline V gives CDR1 ENHRY, CDR2 SYGVKD. The CDR3 sequence is 14 residues long.

This clonotype was picked up a small number of times. The rearrangement links TRBV6-5 to TRBJ2-7; 12 positions agree with TRBD1. CDR1 and CDR2 (germline): MNHEY, SVGAGI. This CDR3 spans 15 amino acids. Trimming at V came to 3 bases and at J to 5 bases, leaving 5 bases not matched to a gene. The CDR3 nucleotides read TGTGCCAGCAGTTATCCGGGACAGGGGGCTCACGAGCAGTACTTC. This encodes CASSYPGQGAHEQYF.

The table lists this clonotype with a few counts. The chain combines TRBV27 with TRBJ1-5, with D perhaps TRBD1 (5 bases). This CDR3 spans 14 amino acids. CDR1 is MNHEY and CDR2 is SMNVEV in the germline V gene (reference sequence). V dropped 7 bases and J dropped 0 bases, with 10 bases sitting between them. CDR3 residues: CASKGTVSNQPQHF. The CDR3 DNA reads as TGTGCCAGCAAAGGGACCGTTAGCAATCAGCCCCAGCATTTT.

The chain employs TRBV4-3 and TRBJ2-3, with a possible D match to TRBD2 (6 bases). V lost 3 bases and J 6 bases, leaving 16 bases between the germline ends. This CDR3 is 15 amino acids long. Germline assignment: CDR1 LGHNA and CDR2 YSLEER. Here the CDR3 DNA reads TGCGCCAGCAGCCAGGGTTTAGCGGCCTCCGATACGCAGTATTTT. Translation: CASSQGLAASDTQYF.

The V and J genes are TRBV20-1 and TRBJ1-2; perhaps TRBD1 as D (5 bases). From germline, CDR1 is DFQATT and CDR2 SNEGSKA (reference sequence). This CDR3 comprises 13 residues. The V end was cut by 1 base, the J end by 4 bases, with 10 bases between. The CDR3 here is CSARVGAGYGYTF. CDR3 bases: TGCAGTGCTAGAGTAGGGGCTGGCTATGGCTACACCTTC.

The gene calls are TRBV5-5 and TRBJ2-3; weak D call: TRBD2 (5 bases). This CDR3 is 15 amino acids long. V lost 0 bases and J lost 5, with 13 bases in between. Germline V CDR1 and CDR2: SGHKS, YYEKEE (reference sequence). The CDR3 DNA sequence: TGTGCCAGCAGCTTGGAAGGACTGTTGATAGATACGCAGTATTTT. Protein sequence: CASSLEGLLIDTQYF.

The V call is TRBV4-3, the J call TRBJ2-1; 9 nucleotides match TRBD2. The trim removed 1 base at V and 4 bases at J, leaving 14 bases unmatched. The CDR3 has 19 residues. CDR1 LGHNA and CDR2 YSLEER come from the germline V gene. The CDR3 here is CASSQVVYSGSERYNEQFF. CDR3 sequence (DNA): TGCGCCAGCAGCCAAGTGGTATATAGCGGGAGCGAACGTTACAATGAGCAGTTCTTC.

The chain joins TRBV5-1 to TRBJ1-2; D is possibly TRBD1 (5 bases). With 4 bases removed from V and 4 bases from J, the gap between germline ends came to 11 bases. This CDR3 has 13 amino acids. The germline V gene has CDR1 SGHRS and CDR2 YFSETQ. In DNA, the CDR3 is TGCGCCAGCAGCGTCGACAGTACCTATGGCTACACCTTC. It encodes CASSVDSTYGYTF.

This chain links TRBV3-1 with TRBJ2-7; 15 bases align to TRBD2. Trimming cost V 3 bases and J 1 base; bases outside gene matches: 10. CDR3 length equals 19 residues. Germline lookup yields CDR1 LGHDT and CDR2 YNNKEL (reference sequence). The CDR3 here is CASSHKLGLAGGLSYEQYF. The CDR3 bases are TGTGCCAGCAGCCACAAATTGGGACTAGCGGGAGGCCTTTCCTACGAGCAGTACTTC.

The rearrangement joins TRBV20-1 to TRBJ1-2; TRBD1 might be the D (6 bases). The V end was cut by 0 bases, the J end by 6 bases, with 14 bases between. The CDR3 sequence is 14 residues long. The germline V gene encodes CDR1 DFQATT and CDR2 SNEGSKA (reference sequence). The CDR3 DNA reads TGCAGTGCTAGAGATTTGGCAGGGGATCATGGCTACACCTTC. Amino acid sequence: CSARDLAGDHGYTF.

This clonotype has only a few counts. The V call is TRBV7-2, the J call TRBJ1-2; no clear D. Per the germline V gene, CDR1 is SGHTA and CDR2 is FQGNSA. This CDR3 comprises 12 residues. The V end was cut by 5 bases, the J end by 5 bases, with 9 bases between. The CDR3 coding sequence is TGTGCCAGCAGCCCCGCTGGTTATGGCTACACCTTC. It is translated as CASSPAGYGYTF.

This rearrangement joins TRBV12-3 or TRBV12-4 to TRBJ1-1, with 7 bases aligning to TRBD1. The CDR3 spans 11 residues. V lost 8 bases, J lost 4 bases, and 1 base stayed unmatched. CDR3 amino acids: CASGQATEAFF. CDR3 in DNA: TGTGCCAGCGGACAGGCCACTGAAGCTTTCTTT.

The rearrangement joins TRBV12-3 or TRBV12-4 to TRBJ2-7; no reliable D call. The CDR3 contains 15 residues. V lost 6 bases, J lost 3 bases, and 18 bases lay in between. The CDR3 loop is CASSPRVEFGYEQYF. CDR3 sequence (DNA): TGTGCCAGCAGCCCAAGAGTGGAGTTCGGCTACGAGCAGTACTTC.

This clonotype showed up just once. J is TRBJ2-7 and V is TRBV20-1; the match to TRBD2 covers 7 bases. Germline V CDR1 and CDR2: DFQATT, SNEGSKA (reference sequence). The CDR3 contains 14 residues. V was pared by 0 bases and J by 1 base, with 3 bases of the junction left unmatched. The CDR3 sequence is CSAREAGKSYEQYF. The CDR3 DNA follows: TGCAGTGCTAGAGAAGCGGGGAAATCCTACGAGCAGTACTTC.

This clonotype was seen a handful of times. The chain links TRBV13 to TRBJ2-7; D is unclear. The CDR3 runs to 14 residues. Per germline, CDR1 PRHDT and CDR2 FYEKMQ (reference sequence). V was shortened by 8 bases and J by 0 bases, with 14 bases between the two germline ends. This chain's CDR3 is CASCVSKRSYEQYF. DNA for the CDR3: TGTGCCAGCTGTGTATCCAAACGCTCCTACGAGCAGTACTTC.

In this sample, this clonotype turned up a few times. This chain links TRBV9 with TRBJ1-3; D might be TRBD1 (5 bases). CDR3 size: 15 residues. The V gene's germline CDR1 is SGDLS and CDR2 YYNGEE. V was shortened by 1 base and J by 0 bases, with 8 bases between the two germline ends. The CDR3 bases are TGTGCCAGCAGCGTAAGGGGCCACTCTGGAAACACCATATATTTT. Its protein is CASSVRGHSGNTIYF.

The chain combines TRBV5-6 with TRBJ1-1; weak D call: TRBD1 (5 bases). The germline CDR1 and CDR2 sequences are SGHDT and YYEEEE. Trimming took off 4 bases at V and 1 base at J, with 14 bases between the two ends. The CDR3 is made up of 15 amino acids. CDR3: CASSDLTERNTEAFF. The CDR3 bases are TGTGCCAGCAGCGATTTGACAGAGAGGAACACTGAAGCTTTCTTT.

This chain links TRBV24-1 with TRBJ2-7; TRBD2 matches at 11 bases. This CDR3 region has 16 residues. CDR1 KGHDR and CDR2 SFDVKD come from the germline V gene. V lost 3 bases, J lost 1 base, and 4 bases stayed unmatched. CDR3 residues: CATSDRGTSGSYEQYF. CDR3 sequence (DNA): TGTGCCACCAGTGATCGAGGGACTAGCGGTTCCTACGAGCAGTACTTC.

Here the CDR3 reads CASTRGGNSPLHF. CDR3 DNA: TGTGCCAGCACCCGGGGGGGGAATTCACCCCTCCACTTT. This rearrangement joins TRBV7-9 to TRBJ1-6, with D maybe TRBD1 (5 bases). The CDR3 contains 13 residues. Germline loops: CDR1 SEHNR, CDR2 FQNEAQ (reference sequence). Deletions cut 7 bases from V and 7 bases from J, with 11 bases between. Combining the CDR3 with reference TRBV7-9 and TRBJ1-6 gives the whole variable domain DTGVSQNPRHKITKRGQNVTFRCDPISEHNRLYWYRQTLGQGPEFLTYFQNEAQLEKSRLLSDRFSAERPKGSFSTLEIQRTEQGDSAMYLCASTRGGNSPLHFGNGTRLTVT.

The chain is built from TRBV15 and TRBJ2-3, with TRBD1 matching over 7 bases. This CDR3 is built from 15 residues. Germline V lookup: CDR1 LNHNV, CDR2 YYDKDF (reference sequence). The J segment lost 2 bases and the V segment lost 4 bases, leaving 6 bases of the junction unmatched. In nucleotides, the CDR3 is TGTGCCACCAGCACCAGGACAGGCTACACAGATACGCAGTATTTT. Protein product: CATSTRTGYTDTQYF.